The TCR beta chain under discussion was sequenced for a study of OX40 agonist ivuxolimab in advanced cancers. Produced via immunoSEQ multiplex PCR; TCRdb's table is partial and in-frame only. This sample yields about 69,000 clones, of which 90% are seen a single time; 8% to 11% belongs to the top ten. As regards this clone: Antigen: not known.

General study points: Antigen specificity remained undetermined for the expanded peripheral T cells.

The length of the CDR3 is 15 residues. Trimming shortened V by 5 bases and J by 1 base, and 15 bases separated the two germline ends. CDR1 is MNHEY, CDR2 SVGAGI, per germline. Patients had blood sampled at baseline and again on cycle 4 day 1 and cycle 7 day 1. The chain has TRBV6-5 and TRBJ2-7; D could derive from TRBD1 or TRBD2 (5 bases each). The source was CD4+ or CD8+ T cells sorted from blood, collected in a trial of the OX40 agonist ivuxolimab. The TCR comes from an adult with an advanced solid tumor such as melanoma, head and neck, liver or kidney cancer. The chain's CDR3 is CASSRASRESYEQYF. The DNA of the CDR3 is TGTGCCAGCAGTCGCGCCTCCAGGGAGTCCTACGAGCAGTACTTC.